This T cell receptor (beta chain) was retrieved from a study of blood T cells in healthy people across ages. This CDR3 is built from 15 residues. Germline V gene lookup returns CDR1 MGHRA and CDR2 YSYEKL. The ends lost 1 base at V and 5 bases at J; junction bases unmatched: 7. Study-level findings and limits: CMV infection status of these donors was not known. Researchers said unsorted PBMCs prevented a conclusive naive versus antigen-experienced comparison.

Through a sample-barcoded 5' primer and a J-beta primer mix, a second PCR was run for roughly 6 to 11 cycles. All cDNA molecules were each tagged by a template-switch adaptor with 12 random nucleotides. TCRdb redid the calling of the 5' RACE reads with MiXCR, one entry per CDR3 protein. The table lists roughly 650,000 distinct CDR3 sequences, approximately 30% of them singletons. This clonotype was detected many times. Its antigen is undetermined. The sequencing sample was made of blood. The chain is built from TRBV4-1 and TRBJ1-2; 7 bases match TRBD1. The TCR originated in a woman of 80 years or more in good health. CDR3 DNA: TGCGCCAGCAGCCAAGCTTTAGGGGGCCCATATGGCTACACCTTC. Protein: CASSQALGGPYGYTF.